This T cell receptor beta chain was obtained from a study of blood T cell repertoires in COVID-19. Study at large: Acute and convalescent COVID-19 specimens originated in the United States, Italy and Spain.

The length of the CDR3 is 14 residues. V was clipped by 5 bases and J by 3 bases, with 11 bases between them. The germline V gene has CDR1 SGHAT and CDR2 FQNNGV. In the authors' workflow: Amplification of reference gene primers was used by the study to estimate nucleated cell counts. Data came from immunoSEQ multiplex PCR; TCRdb stores just in-frame clones and leaves some out. V, J and clone size reflect that table, while D and trimming were determined from the DNA. Counted here are over 150,000 clones, over 80% occurring once; the ten biggest clones make up under 3%. The rearrangement links TRBV11-2 to TRBJ1-5; a possible D gene is TRBD1 (5 bases). The specimen sequenced was peripheral blood. The receptor's source is a woman aged 55 to 70 with acute or convalescent COVID-19. Here the CDR3 reads CASSRPGLNQPQHF. DNA for the CDR3: TGTGCCAGCAGCCGTCCGGGACTCAATCAGCCCCAGCATTTT.